This T cell receptor beta chain is drawn from a study of identifying expanded T cells in peripheral blood. Using immunoSEQ multiplex PCR, the repertoire was profiled, and TCRdb retains in-frame clones only, with some absent. This table has tens of thousands of clones, about four fifths appearing once. No infections or other immune events were documented during collection. Broader study findings: Variance in clone template counts between approximately 2-week samples significantly increased with total template count across all healthy donors.

Comment on this clone: Its target is not known.

This CDR3 comprises 14 residues. V lost 6 bases to trimming and J lost 0 bases; unmatched junction nucleotides: 4. Per germline, CDR1 SQVTM and CDR2 ANQGSEA. The sequence was collected from a person aged 18 to 75 in good health. The sample consisted of blood. The V gene is TRBV29-1, the J gene TRBJ2-3; 9 nucleotides align to TRBD2. CDR3 DNA sequence: TGCAGCGTACCGCGGGAGGGGAGCACAGATACGCAGTATTTT. As protein: CSVPREGSTDTQYF.